These 7 T cell receptor beta chains were sequenced from one sample in a study of T cell repertoires in cytomegalovirus infection. TCRdb processed the reads anew with MiXCR; each CDR3 protein has one entry. The top ten clones hold around half of a sample with a few hundred thousand distinct CDR3 sequences, around 15% of them seen once. Material: CD8+ T cells from PBMCs. The receptors here all came from a human donor in good health (CMV status not recorded). Some clones in this sample may be carry-over from other donors' samples.

Many counts were recorded for this clonotype. The chain links TRBV5-5 to TRBJ2-7; D assignment may be TRBD1 or TRBD2 (5 bases each). Germline CDR1 reads SGHKS; CDR2 reads YYEKEE (reference sequence). The germline V and J ends were trimmed by 4 bases and 2 bases, with 22 bases remaining between them. This CDR3 contains 17 residues. This CDR3 reads CASSQTGFGTDAYEQYF. The DNA for the CDR3 is TGTGCCAGCAGCCAGACCGGTTTTGGGACGGACGCCTACGAGCAGTACTTC.

This clonotype was counted a few times. The chain carries TRBV25-1 and TRBJ2-5; unclear D gene. Germline CDR1 and CDR2: MGHDK and SYGVNS. V lost 2 bases and J 3 bases, leaving 13 bases between the germline ends. This CDR3 has 15 amino acids. CDR3 residues: CASSEIRAEEETQYF. The CDR3 DNA is TGTGCCAGCAGTGAAATTCGGGCTGAGGAAGAGACCCAGTACTTC.

This clonotype was detected ten times or more. The DNA of the CDR3 is TGCAGCGTTGAAGATCTCGGGGGTAGCGGGGGGTCCTACAATGAGCAGTTCTTC. It codes for CSVEDLGGSGGSYNEQFF. The gene calls are TRBV29-1 and TRBJ2-1, with 10 bases lining up with TRBD2. Trimming took 0 bases from V and 1 from J; bases not matched to a gene: 9. This CDR3 contains 18 residues. Germline V gene data show CDR1 as SQVTM and CDR2 as ANQGSEA.

V gene TRBV12-3 or TRBV12-4 combines with J gene TRBJ2-1, with D maybe TRBD2 (5 bases). The CDR3 runs 15 residues. V was cut by 5 bases and J by 3 bases, with 14 bases left in between. DNA of the CDR3: TGTGCCAGCAGTAACTACGTTGGAGGCTACAATGAGCAGTTCTTC. Protein sequence: CASSNYVGGYNEQFF.

This clonotype was seen a handful of times. The rearrangement links TRBV29-1 to TRBJ2-1, with TRBD2 matching over 7 bases. The germline V gene encodes CDR1 SQVTM and CDR2 ANQGSEA. Trimming cost V 5 bases and J 6 bases; bases outside gene matches: 10. The CDR3 length is 14 residues. CDR3 coding DNA: TGCAGCGTTCGCGCTAGCGGCAGTACCAATGAGCAGTTCTTC. Translated: CSVRASGSTNEQFF.

This clonotype was observed at least ten times. The V and J genes are TRBV28 and TRBJ2-7; D might be TRBD1 or TRBD2, each matching 5 bases. Trimming removed 1 base at V and 5 bases at J, with 12 bases between. This CDR3 comprises 14 residues. CDR1 and CDR2 from the germline V gene are MDHEN and SYDVKM. As DNA, the CDR3 is TGTGCCAGCAGTTTATCTTGGGGACGGCACGAGCAGTACTTC. This codes for CASSLSWGRHEQYF.

The chain employs TRBV24-1 and TRBJ2-3, with a tentative D call TRBD2 (5 bases). V was cut by 6 bases and J by 2 bases, with 11 bases left in between. This CDR3 region has 14 residues. The germline CDR1 and CDR2 sequences are KGHDR and SFDVKD. CDR3 residues: CATSSEGDTDTQYF. The CDR3 DNA reads as TGTGCCACCAGTAGTGAGGGAGACACAGATACGCAGTATTTT.